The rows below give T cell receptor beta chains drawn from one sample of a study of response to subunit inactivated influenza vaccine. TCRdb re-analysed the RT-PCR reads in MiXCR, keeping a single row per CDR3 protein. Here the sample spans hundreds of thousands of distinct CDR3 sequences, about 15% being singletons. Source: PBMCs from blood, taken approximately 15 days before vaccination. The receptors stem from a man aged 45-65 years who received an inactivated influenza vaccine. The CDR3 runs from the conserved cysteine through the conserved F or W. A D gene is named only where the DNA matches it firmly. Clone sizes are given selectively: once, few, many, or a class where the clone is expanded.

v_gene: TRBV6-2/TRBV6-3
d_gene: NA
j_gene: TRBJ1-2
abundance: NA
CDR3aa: CASGGRRHGNYGYTF
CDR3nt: TGTGCCAGCGGGGGACGACGGCATGGAAACTATGGCTACACCTTC

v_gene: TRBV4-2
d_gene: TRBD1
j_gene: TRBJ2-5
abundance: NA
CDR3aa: CASSPINRGAVRGSETQYF
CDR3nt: TGTGCCAGCAGCCCAATTAACAGGGGCGCTGTTAGGGGTTCGGAGACCCAGTACTTC

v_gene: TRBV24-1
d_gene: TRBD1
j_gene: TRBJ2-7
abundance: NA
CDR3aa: CATGQGSSYEQYF
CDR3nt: TGTGCCACGGGACAGGGAAGCTCCTACGAGCAGTACTTC

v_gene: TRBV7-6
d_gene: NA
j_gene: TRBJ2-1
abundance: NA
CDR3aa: CASSFGTPSDEQFF
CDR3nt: TGTGCCAGCAGCTTCGGGACACCCTCTGATGAGCAGTTCTTC

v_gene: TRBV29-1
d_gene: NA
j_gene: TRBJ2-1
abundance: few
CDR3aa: CSVVGWATGGRTPTYNEQFF
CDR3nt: TGCAGCGTTGTAGGTTGGGCTACCGGTGGGAGGACACCAACCTACAATGAGCAGTTCTTC

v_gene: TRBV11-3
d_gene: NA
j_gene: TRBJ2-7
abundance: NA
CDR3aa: CASGTELGQEQYF
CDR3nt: TGTGCCAGCGGGACCGAACTAGGACAGGAGCAGTACTTC

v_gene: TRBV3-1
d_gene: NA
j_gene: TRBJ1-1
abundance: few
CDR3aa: CASSQDQTDYTEAFF
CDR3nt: TGTGCCAGCAGCCAAGATCAGACAGACTACACTGAAGCTTTCTTT

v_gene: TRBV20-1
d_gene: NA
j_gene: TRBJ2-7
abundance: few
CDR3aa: CSARGVSYEQYF
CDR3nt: TGCAGTGCTAGGGGCGTCTCCTACGAGCAGTACTTC

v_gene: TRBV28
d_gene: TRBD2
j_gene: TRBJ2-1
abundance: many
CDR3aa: CASSSLGGTSGDNEQFF
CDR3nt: TGTGCCAGCAGTTCCCTAGGCGGGACTAGCGGGGATAATGAGCAGTTCTTC

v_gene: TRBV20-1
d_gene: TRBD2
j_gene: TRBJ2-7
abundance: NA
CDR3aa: CSATWTSGSYEQYF
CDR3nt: TGCAGTGCTACCTGGACTAGCGGGTCCTACGAGCAGTACTTC

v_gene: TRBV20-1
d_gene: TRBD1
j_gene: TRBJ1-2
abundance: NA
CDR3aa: CSATDREIGNYGYTF
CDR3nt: TGCAGTGCGACGGACAGGGAGATAGGAAACTATGGCTACACCTTC

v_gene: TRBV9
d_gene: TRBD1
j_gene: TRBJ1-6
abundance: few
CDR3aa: CASSVGTGESPLHF
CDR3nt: TGTGCCAGCAGCGTCGGGACAGGGGAATCACCCCTCCACTTT

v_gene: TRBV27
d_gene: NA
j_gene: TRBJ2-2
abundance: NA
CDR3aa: CASSSGALYGGELFF
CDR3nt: TGTGCCAGCAGTAGTGGGGCCCTTTATGGCGGGGAGCTGTTTTTT

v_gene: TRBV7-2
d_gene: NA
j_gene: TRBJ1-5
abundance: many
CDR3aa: CASSLVGRDTYQPQHF
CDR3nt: TGTGCCAGCAGCTTAGTAGGTCGGGACACCTATCAGCCCCAGCATTTT

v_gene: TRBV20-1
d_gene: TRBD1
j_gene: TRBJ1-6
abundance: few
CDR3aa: CSAKTGRSDSPLHF
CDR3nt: TGCAGTGCTAAGACAGGGAGGAGCGATTCACCCCTCCACTTT

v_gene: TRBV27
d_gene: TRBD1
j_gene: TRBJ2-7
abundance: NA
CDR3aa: CASTRTGFEQYF
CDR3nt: TGTGCCAGCACTCGGACAGGGTTCGAGCAGTACTTC

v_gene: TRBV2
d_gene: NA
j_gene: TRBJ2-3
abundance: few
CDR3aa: CAVGSTDTQYF
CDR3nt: TGTGCCGTTGGGAGCACAGATACGCAGTATTTT

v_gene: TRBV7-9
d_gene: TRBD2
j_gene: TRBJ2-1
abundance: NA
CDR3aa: CASSLIFAGGPHEQFF
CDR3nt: TGTGCCAGCAGCCTAATATTTGCGGGAGGGCCGCATGAGCAGTTCTTC

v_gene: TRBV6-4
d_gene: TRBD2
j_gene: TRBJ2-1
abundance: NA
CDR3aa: CASSVLAGTSGGAYAQFF
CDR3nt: TGTGCCAGCAGTGTCCTAGCAGGGACTAGCGGGGGGGCTTACGCGCAGTTCTTC

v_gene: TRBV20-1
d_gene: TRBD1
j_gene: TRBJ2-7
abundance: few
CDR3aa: CSARGRTGVSYEQYF
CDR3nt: TGCAGTGCTAGAGGTAGAACAGGGGTATCCTACGAGCAGTACTTC

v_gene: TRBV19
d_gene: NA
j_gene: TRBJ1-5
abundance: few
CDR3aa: CASVGGVNSNQPQHF
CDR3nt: TGTGCCAGTGTCGGGGGGGTAAATAGCAATCAGCCCCAGCATTTT

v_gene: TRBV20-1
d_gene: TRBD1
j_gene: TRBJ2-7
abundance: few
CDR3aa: CSADRGLSYEQYF
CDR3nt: TGCAGTGCGGACAGGGGGCTATCCTACGAGCAGTACTTC

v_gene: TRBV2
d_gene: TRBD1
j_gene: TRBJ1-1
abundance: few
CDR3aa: CASRLTGGDTEAFF
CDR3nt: TGTGCCAGCAGGTTGACAGGGGGGGACACTGAAGCTTTCTTT

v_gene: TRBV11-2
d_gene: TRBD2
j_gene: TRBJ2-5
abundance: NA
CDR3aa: CASSLERLAVQETQYF
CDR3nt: TGTGCCAGCAGCTTAGAGAGACTAGCGGTCCAAGAGACCCAGTACTTC

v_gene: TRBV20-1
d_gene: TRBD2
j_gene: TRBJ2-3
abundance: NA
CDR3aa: CSARTALAGGPFTDTQYF
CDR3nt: TGCAGTGCGCGAACGGCGCTAGCGGGGGGGCCTTTCACAGATACGCAGTATTTT

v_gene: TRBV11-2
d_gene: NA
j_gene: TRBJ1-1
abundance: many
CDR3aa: CASSLFLGALGNTEAFF
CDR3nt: TGTGCCAGCAGCTTATTCCTTGGGGCTTTGGGAAACACTGAAGCTTTCTTT

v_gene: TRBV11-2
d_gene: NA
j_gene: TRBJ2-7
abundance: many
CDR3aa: CASSLDRDEQYF
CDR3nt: TGTGCCAGCAGCTTAGATCGCGACGAGCAGTACTTC

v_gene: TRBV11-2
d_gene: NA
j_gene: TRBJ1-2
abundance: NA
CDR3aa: CASSLGTANGYTF
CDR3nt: TGTGCCAGCAGCTTAGGGACAGCAAATGGCTACACCTTC